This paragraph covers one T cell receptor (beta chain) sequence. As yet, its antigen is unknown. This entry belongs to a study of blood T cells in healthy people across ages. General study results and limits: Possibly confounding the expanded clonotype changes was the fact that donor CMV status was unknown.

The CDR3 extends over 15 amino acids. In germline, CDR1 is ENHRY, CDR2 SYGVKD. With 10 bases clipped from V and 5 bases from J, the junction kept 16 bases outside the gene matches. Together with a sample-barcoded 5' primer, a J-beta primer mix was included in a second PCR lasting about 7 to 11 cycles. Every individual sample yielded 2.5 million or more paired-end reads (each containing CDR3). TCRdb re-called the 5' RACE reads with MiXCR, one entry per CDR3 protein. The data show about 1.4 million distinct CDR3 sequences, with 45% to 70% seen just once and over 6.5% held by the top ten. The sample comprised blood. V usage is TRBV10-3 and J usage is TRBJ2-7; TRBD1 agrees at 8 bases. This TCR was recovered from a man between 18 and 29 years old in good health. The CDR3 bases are TGTGCCACCAACGGGGAAACAGGGGGATCCCACGAGCAGTACTTC. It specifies CATNGETGGSHEQYF.